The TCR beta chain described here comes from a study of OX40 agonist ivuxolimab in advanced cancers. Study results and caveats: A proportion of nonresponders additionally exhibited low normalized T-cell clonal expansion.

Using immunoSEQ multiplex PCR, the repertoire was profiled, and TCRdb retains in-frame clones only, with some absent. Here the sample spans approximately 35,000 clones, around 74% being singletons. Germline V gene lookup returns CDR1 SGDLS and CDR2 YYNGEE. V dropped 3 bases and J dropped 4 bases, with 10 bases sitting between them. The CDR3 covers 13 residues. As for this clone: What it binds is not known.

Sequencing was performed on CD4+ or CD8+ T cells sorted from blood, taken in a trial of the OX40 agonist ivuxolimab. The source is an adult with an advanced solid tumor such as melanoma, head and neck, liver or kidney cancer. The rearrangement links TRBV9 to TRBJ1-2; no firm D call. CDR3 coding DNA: TGTGCCAGCAGCGATCGGCACTTCTATGGCTACACCTTC. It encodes CASSDRHFYGYTF.